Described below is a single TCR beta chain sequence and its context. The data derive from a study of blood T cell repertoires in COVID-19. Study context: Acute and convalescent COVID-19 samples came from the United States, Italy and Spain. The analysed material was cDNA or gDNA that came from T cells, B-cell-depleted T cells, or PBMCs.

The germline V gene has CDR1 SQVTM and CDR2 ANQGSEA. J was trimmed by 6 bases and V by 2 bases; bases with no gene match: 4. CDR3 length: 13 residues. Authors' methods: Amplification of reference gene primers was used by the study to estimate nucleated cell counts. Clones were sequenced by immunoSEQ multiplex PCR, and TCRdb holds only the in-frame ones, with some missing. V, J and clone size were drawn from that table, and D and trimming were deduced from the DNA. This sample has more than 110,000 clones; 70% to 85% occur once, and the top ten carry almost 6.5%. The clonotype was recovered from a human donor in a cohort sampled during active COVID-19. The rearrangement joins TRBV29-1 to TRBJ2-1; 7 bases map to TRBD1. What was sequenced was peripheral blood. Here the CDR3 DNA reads TGCAGCGTTGAAAGGGGGCAACTCAATGAGCAGTTCTTC. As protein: CSVERGQLNEQFF.